Each of the 14 T cell receptor beta chains below was sequenced from the same sample in a study of blood T cell repertoires in COVID-19. Profiling relied on immunoSEQ multiplex PCR, and the TCRdb table lists in-frame clones only, not all of them. Counted here are roughly 14,000 clones, roughly four fifths occurring once; the ten biggest clones make up 22%. Sequenced input: peripheral blood. The receptors stem from a man older than 75 with active or convalescent COVID-19.

This clone was seen more than once but under ten times. V and J are TRBV7-9 and TRBJ1-6; no firm D call. CDR1 SEHNR and CDR2 FQNEAQ come from the germline V gene (reference sequence). The CDR3 contains 17 residues. V dropped 1 base and J dropped 4 bases, with 14 bases sitting between them. This CDR3 is CASSLVGRGIYNSPLHF. Here the CDR3 DNA reads TGTGCCAGCAGCTTAGTGGGTAGAGGGATTTATAATTCACCCCTCCACTTT.

This chain links TRBV12-3 or TRBV12-4 with TRBJ2-7, with 7 bases aligning to TRBD1. With V trimmed by 5 bases and J by 6 bases, 7 bases remained unmatched. The CDR3 length is 13 residues. CDR3 sequence reads: CASSTDRDPEQYF. As DNA, the CDR3 is TGTGCCAGCAGTACCGACAGGGACCCCGAGCAGTACTTC.

The chain links TRBV19 to TRBJ2-3; 7 nucleotides agree with TRBD1. CDR1 is LNHDA, CDR2 SQIVND, per germline (reference sequence). The V gene end was trimmed by 5 bases and the J gene end by 4 bases; junction bases not matched to a gene: 6. The CDR3 sequence is 14 residues long. Here the CDR3 reads CASSEHRGADTQYF. The CDR3 nucleotides are TGTGCCAGTAGTGAACACAGGGGCGCAGATACGCAGTATTTT.

The chain is built from TRBV6-1 and TRBJ2-2; 14 nucleotides align to TRBD2. Per germline, CDR1 MNHNS and CDR2 SASEGT. V gave up 2 bases and J gave up 4 bases; unmatched junction bases: 6. The CDR3 runs 18 residues. The CDR3 DNA is TGTGCCAGCAGTGAATGGGGACTAGCGGGGGCGACCACCGGGGAGCTGTTTTTT. Its protein is CASSEWGLAGATTGELFF.

The rearrangement uses TRBV5-1 and TRBJ1-4; TRBD1 matches at 11 bases. This CDR3 region has 16 residues. The V gene end was trimmed by 4 bases and the J gene end by 2 bases; junction bases not matched to a gene: 4. The germline V gene encodes CDR1 SGHRS and CDR2 YFSETQ. DNA for the CDR3: TGCGCCAGCAGCGCCGGGACAGGGGGGACTAATGAAAAACTGTTTTTT. This encodes CASSAGTGGTNEKLFF.

The gene calls are TRBV28 and TRBJ1-1; 9 nucleotides line up with TRBD1. In germline, CDR1 is MDHEN, CDR2 SYDVKM. The length of the CDR3 is 15 residues. Unmatched junction bases numbered 5, after V lost 5 bases and J lost 1 base. In nucleotides, the CDR3 is TGTGCCAGCAGTGGACAGGGGTTGGGGAACACTGAAGCTTTCTTT. It yields the protein CASSGQGLGNTEAFF.

This clone was seen a few times. V is TRBV29-1 and J is TRBJ2-1, with TRBD2 identical over 12 bases. The J segment lost 4 bases and the V segment lost 7 bases, leaving 2 bases of the junction unmatched. There are 13 residues in the CDR3. Germline values: CDR1 SQVTM, CDR2 ANQGSEA. This CDR3 is CSAGTSGYNEQFF. The CDR3 DNA is TGCAGCGCCGGGACTAGCGGGTACAATGAGCAGTTCTTC.

The V gene is TRBV28, the J gene TRBJ2-7; 8 bases line up with TRBD2. Per germline, CDR1 MDHEN and CDR2 SYDVKM. The ends lost 6 bases at V and 5 bases at J; junction bases unmatched: 9. This CDR3 spans 14 amino acids. CDR3: CASSLSGVRDEQYF. The CDR3 DNA sequence: TGTGCCAGCAGCCTTAGCGGGGTAAGAGACGAGCAGTACTTC.

The chain links TRBV6-1 to TRBJ1-4; weak D call: TRBD1 (5 bases). The CDR3 covers 15 residues. Per germline, CDR1 MNHNS and CDR2 SASEGT. The ends were cut back, 1 base at V and 5 bases at J, with 11 bases in the middle. CDR3 amino acids: CASSEGRGVNEKLFF. The CDR3 DNA reads as TGTGCCAGCAGTGAAGGCCGGGGGGTGAATGAAAAACTGTTTTTT.

This chain links TRBV27 with TRBJ2-2; TRBD1 aligns across 10 bases. The CDR3 sequence is 15 residues long. In germline, CDR1 is MNHEY, CDR2 SMNVEV (reference sequence). Germline trimming cut 6 bases from V and 5 bases from J; bases unmatched to any gene: 6. CDR3 DNA sequence: TGTGCCAGCAGGATCGGACAGGGGGGGACCGGGGAGCTGTTTTTT. Its protein is CASRIGQGGTGELFF.

The count of this clone is one. V gene TRBV28 combines with J gene TRBJ1-1; D unclear. Germline CDR1 is MDHEN and CDR2 is SYDVKM. The CDR3 is made up of 13 amino acids. Trimming shortened V by 5 bases and J by 1 base, and 8 bases separated the two germline ends. The CDR3 bases are TGTGCCAGCAGTCTCCGACAGAACACTGAAGCTTTCTTT. It translates to CASSLRQNTEAFF.

This chain joins TRBV7-2 and TRBJ2-1, with 7 bases that match TRBD2. The CDR3 has 15 amino acids. Trimming cost V 4 bases and J 2 bases; bases outside gene matches: 5. CDR1 is SGHTA and CDR2 is FQGNSA in the germline V gene. CDR3 sequence: CASSWGLPTYNEQFF. The CDR3 nucleotides read TGTGCCAGCAGCTGGGGACTACCCACCTACAATGAGCAGTTCTTC.

The genes are TRBV19 and TRBJ1-2; the D is unclear. Trimming cost V 7 bases and J 4 bases, with 13 bases left between them. Germline assignment: CDR1 LNHDA and CDR2 SQIVND (reference sequence). This CDR3 region has 13 residues. This CDR3 reads CASTPGYSYGYTF. The CDR3 bases are TGTGCCAGTACCCCGGGGTACAGCTATGGCTACACCTTC. Supplemented by reference TRBV19 and TRBJ1-2, the full variable domain reads DGGITQSPKYLFRKEGQNVTLSCEQNLNHDAMYWYRQDPGQGLRLIYYSQIVNDFQKGDIAEGYSVSREKKESFPLTVTSAQKNPTAFYLCASTPGYSYGYTFGSGTRLTVV.

V usage is TRBV19 and J usage is TRBJ1-1; a possible D gene is TRBD1 (5 bases). The CDR3 contains 14 residues. V dropped 6 bases and J dropped 6 bases, with 17 bases sitting between them. Germline V lookup: CDR1 LNHDA, CDR2 SQIVND (reference sequence). The CDR3 loop reads CASRGGDPVAEAFF. CDR3 nucleotides: TGTGCCAGTAGGGGAGGGGACCCCGTAGCTGAAGCTTTCTTT.